Listed here are 28 T cell receptor beta chains from one sample, sequenced in a study of T-cell memory formation after mild COVID-19. TCRdb re-analysed the 5' RACE reads in MiXCR, keeping a single row per CDR3 protein. The data contain some 450,000 distinct CDR3 sequences, under 20% of them singletons. Sequenced input: PBMCs or a T cell subset sorted from them (not recorded which). Receptor source: a man aged 18-30 years who had mild COVID-19 (a few samples of this study predate the infection). Cell type and time point are not known.

The count of this clonotype is one. The chain is built from TRBV5-4 and TRBJ2-3; tentatively, D is TRBD1 or TRBD2 (5 bases each). Germline V CDR1 and CDR2: SGHNT, YYREEE (reference sequence). The CDR3 is 14 residues long. V was clipped by 6 bases and J by 2 bases, with 13 bases between them. The DNA for the CDR3 is TGTGCCAGCAATCGGGACGGACTCACAGATACGCAGTATTTT. Translation: CASNRDGLTDTQYF.

The gene calls are TRBV6-2 or TRBV6-3 and TRBJ2-1, with 12 bases matching TRBD2. Germline values: CDR1 MNHEY, CDR2 SVGEGT. The ends lost 6 bases at V and 13 bases at J; junction bases unmatched: 10. CDR3 length equals 14 residues. The CDR3 is CASSDPTSGGRQFF. The DNA of the CDR3 is TGTGCCAGCAGCGACCCGACTAGCGGGGGCCGCCAGTTCTTC.

This clonotype was picked up a small number of times. The V and J genes are TRBV14 and TRBJ2-3; the D gene is possibly TRBD2 (6 bases). The CDR3 has 12 amino acids. Germline V gives CDR1 SGHDN, CDR2 FVKESK. With 6 bases removed from V and 7 bases from J, the gap between germline ends came to 11 bases. The chain's CDR3 is CASSLRTNTQYF. CDR3 DNA sequence: TGTGCCAGCAGTCTAAGGACTAATACGCAGTATTTT.

This clonotype has just a few counts. The gene calls are TRBV4-3 and TRBJ2-2, with a tentative D call TRBD1 (6 bases). The CDR3 is 16 residues long. With 3 bases removed from V and 6 bases from J, the gap between germline ends came to 17 bases. Germline-derived CDR1 and CDR2 are LGHNA and YSLEER. The CDR3 is CASSHVNVRTAGELFF. Written as DNA, the CDR3 is TGCGCCAGCAGCCACGTAAACGTCAGGACAGCCGGGGAGCTGTTTTTT.

This chain links TRBV18 with TRBJ1-1; D uncertain. The CDR3 contains 16 residues. V was clipped by 3 bases and J by 0 bases, with 14 bases between them. Germline CDR1 is KGHSH and CDR2 is LQKENI. The CDR3 sequence is CASSPGYLVMNTEAFF. The CDR3 nucleotides read TGTGCCAGCTCACCGGGGTATCTGGTGATGAACACTGAAGCTTTCTTT.

This clonotype occurred many times. This chain links TRBV5-1 with TRBJ2-5, with 13 bases that match TRBD2. The V and J ends lost 4 bases and 5 bases, in that order; junction bases with no gene match: 11. The CDR3 is 17 residues long. CDR1 and CDR2 from the germline V gene are SGHRS and YFSETQ. The CDR3 reads CASSDGTSGATVETQYF. CDR3 in DNA: TGCGCCAGCAGCGACGGGACTAGCGGGGCGACAGTGGAGACCCAGTACTTC. Full variable domain (outside the CDR3, taken from reference TRBV5-1 and TRBJ2-5): KAGVTQTPRYLIKTRGQQVTLSCSPISGHRSVSWYQQTPGQGLQFLFEYFSETQRNKGNFPGRFSGRQFSNSRSEMNVSTLELGDSALYLCASSDGTSGATVETQYFGPGTRLLVL.

The chain carries TRBV25-1 and TRBJ1-5; tentatively, D is TRBD1 (5 bases). Trimming cost V 8 bases and J 6 bases, with 11 bases left between them. CDR3 length: 12 amino acids. From germline, CDR1 is MGHDK and CDR2 SYGVNS. In nucleotides, the CDR3 is TGTGCCAGCGGGGGAGGGCCTCAGCCCCAGCATTTT. This codes for CASGGGPQPQHF.

V usage is TRBV7-2 and J usage is TRBJ1-6; no clear D gene. V gave up 4 bases and J gave up 9 bases, with 13 bases separating them. In germline, CDR1 is SGHTA, CDR2 FQGNSA. The CDR3 is 14 residues long. CDR3 bases: TGTGCCAGCAGCTCGTTGCTTCGGGGTTCACCCCTCCACTTT. Amino acids: CASSSLLRGSPLHF.

The V call is TRBV12-3 or TRBV12-4, the J call TRBJ2-7, with D possibly matching TRBD1 (6 bases). The CDR3 runs 14 residues. Trimming removed 1 base from V and 7 bases from J, with 14 bases in between. The CDR3 loop is CASSLGAGAGEQYV. CDR3 nucleotides: TGTGCCAGCAGTTTAGGGGCAGGGGCTGGGGAGCAGTACGTC.

This clonotype was seen a handful of times. V is TRBV2 and J is TRBJ1-6; D is unclear. Germline assignment: CDR1 SNHLY and CDR2 FYNNEI. The CDR3 runs to 14 residues. The V and J ends lost 11 bases and 0 bases respectively, with 11 bases between them. As DNA, the CDR3 is TGTGCCGGCGGTCGTAGCTCCTATAATTCACCCCTCCACTTT. Residues: CAGGRSSYNSPLHF.

The V call is TRBV9, the J call TRBJ2-1; TRBD2 matches 7 bases. The length of the CDR3 is 16 residues. Losses at the gene ends were 0 bases for V and 4 bases for J; bases not matched to a gene: 7. Germline CDR1 is SGDLS and CDR2 is YYNGEE. The CDR3 loop reads CASSVVERGRYNEQFF. The CDR3 region has the DNA TGTGCCAGCAGCGTAGTAGAGCGGGGACGTTACAATGAGCAGTTCTTC.

The chain has TRBV25-1 and TRBJ2-4; the D is unclear. The V end lost 1 base, the J end lost 8 bases, and 3 bases lay between the germline ends. CDR3 length: 11 residues. Germline CDR1 MGHDK, CDR2 SYGVNS. CDR3 residues: CASSESHIQYF. The CDR3 DNA sequence: TGTGCCAGCAGTGAATCACACATTCAGTACTTC.

This clonotype turned up a few times. The chain uses TRBV28 and TRBJ2-3, with D uncertain. Germline CDR1 is MDHEN and CDR2 is SYDVKM. The V and J ends lost 4 bases and 6 bases respectively, with 11 bases between them. CDR3 length: 13 amino acids. For the CDR3, the DNA is TGTGCCAGCAGTTCTTCCCCCGCTGATACGCAGTATTTT. Its translation is CASSSSPADTQYF.

The sample holds a few counts of this clonotype. The chain has TRBV7-2 and TRBJ1-2; D call uncertain. CDR1 is SGHTA and CDR2 is FQGNSA in the germline V gene. The V end was cut by 5 bases, the J end by 2 bases, with 9 bases between. The CDR3 runs 13 residues. CDR3 coding DNA: TGTGCCAGCAGCGCAGGACGGAACTATGGCTACACCTTC. Amino acid sequence: CASSAGRNYGYTF.

This clonotype showed up just a few times. The chain couples TRBV11-1 to TRBJ2-3; TRBD1 matches at 7 bases. Germline V gives CDR1 SGHAT, CDR2 FQDESV (reference sequence). The CDR3 is made up of 14 amino acids. Trimming removed 8 bases from V and 2 bases from J; junction bases left unmatched: 7. The CDR3 is CASGTATSTDTQYF. The CDR3 DNA follows: TGTGCCAGCGGGACAGCGACATCCACAGATACGCAGTATTTT.

The chain joins TRBV28 to TRBJ1-5; possible D gene TRBD1, 6 bases. V shed 8 bases and J shed 5 bases, with 13 bases lying between them. The CDR3 runs 13 residues. The germline CDR1 and CDR2 sequences are MDHEN and SYDVKM. CDR3 residues: CASLVGGDQPQHF. CDR3 in DNA: TGTGCCAGCTTAGTGGGGGGCGATCAGCCCCAGCATTTT.

This clonotype was observed a few times. This chain links TRBV12-3 or TRBV12-4 with TRBJ2-3; D remains unclear. V lost 5 bases to trimming and J lost 12 bases, with 24 bases between them. This CDR3 is 15 amino acids long. The CDR3 here is CASSPHVQLSHVQYF. The DNA of the CDR3 is TGTGCCAGCAGTCCGCACGTACAACTATCGCATGTACAGTATTTT.

The rearrangement links TRBV29-1 to TRBJ1-1; 8 nucleotides line up with TRBD1. V shed 7 bases, J shed 4 bases, and the junction held 5 bases outside the gene matches. The CDR3 has 12 amino acids. Germline lookup yields CDR1 SQVTM and CDR2 ANQGSEA. CDR3 sequence reads: CSAGTGGTEAFF. CDR3 in DNA: TGCAGCGCCGGCACAGGGGGCACTGAAGCTTTCTTT. Full variable domain (rest looked up from reference TRBV29-1 and TRBJ1-1): SAVISQKPSRDICQRGTSLTIQCQVDSQVTMMFWYRQQPGQSLTLIATANQGSEATYESGFVIDKFPISRPNLTFSTLTVSNMSPEDSSIYLCSAGTGGTEAFFGQGTRLTVV.

The chain employs TRBV6-5 and TRBJ1-5, with D perhaps TRBD1 (6 bases). CDR3 size: 17 residues. Germline CDR1 MNHEY, CDR2 SVGAGI. Trimming took 6 bases from V and 0 from J, leaving 18 bases between them. CDR3 protein: CASRRGDGSYSNQPQHF. In DNA form, the CDR3 reads TGTGCCAGCAGAAGGGGGGACGGATCTTATAGCAATCAGCCCCAGCATTTT.

Many counts were recorded for this clonotype. The J gene is TRBJ2-6, the V gene TRBV6-5, with D tentatively TRBD1 (5 bases). This CDR3 contains 17 residues. Germline V gives CDR1 MNHEY, CDR2 SVGAGI. The V and J ends lost 4 bases and 1 base respectively, with 14 bases between them. The CDR3 loop reads CASSFTPQGSGANVLTF. Here the CDR3 DNA reads TGTGCCAGCAGTTTCACCCCCCAGGGTTCTGGGGCCAACGTCCTGACTTTC.

J is TRBJ2-7 and V is TRBV27, with 8 nucleotides matching TRBD1. This CDR3 comprises 13 residues. Losses at the gene ends were 6 bases for V and 8 bases for J; bases not matched to a gene: 9. Looked up from germline, CDR1 is MNHEY and CDR2 is SMNVEV (reference sequence). CDR3 sequence: CASSLGQALKQYF. The CDR3 coding sequence is TGTGCCAGCAGCCTGGGACAGGCTTTAAAGCAGTACTTC.

As regards this clonotype: One junction end disagrees with the germline gene, perhaps due to a read error. V gene TRBV28 combines with J gene TRBJ1-6, with a possible D match to TRBD1 (5 bases). This CDR3 contains 12 residues. Germline CDR1 reads MDHEN; CDR2 reads SYDVKM. CDR3 loop: CASSQPGRSLHF. CDR3 sequence (DNA): TGTGCCAGCAGCCAACCAGGGAGATCCCTACACTTT.

The chain couples TRBV9 to TRBJ1-2, with D tentatively TRBD1 (5 bases). The V gene lost 4 bases and the J gene lost 7 bases, with 14 bases spanning the gap. Germline-derived CDR1 and CDR2 are SGDLS and YYNGEE. This CDR3 contains 13 residues. The CDR3: CASSRDPLSGYTF. CDR3 nucleotides: TGTGCCAGCAGCAGGGACCCCCTCTCTGGCTACACCTTC.

The chain links TRBV7-2 to TRBJ2-7; no clear D gene. The CDR3 sequence is 12 residues long. V lost 5 bases and J lost 3, with 8 bases in between. Germline CDR1 SGHTA, CDR2 FQGNSA. Written as DNA, the CDR3 is TGTGCCAGCAGCCCACAGCGCTACGAGCAGTACTTC. It encodes CASSPQRYEQYF.

This clonotype was detected only a few times. J is TRBJ2-5 and V is TRBV14; the D gene is possibly TRBD1 (5 bases). V was shortened by 4 bases and J by 3 bases, with 9 bases between the two germline ends. CDR1 SGHDN and CDR2 FVKESK come from the germline V gene. This CDR3 comprises 13 residues. CDR3 nucleotide sequence: TGTGCCAGCAGCCGCCGACAGAAAGAGACCCAGTACTTC. It specifies CASSRRQKETQYF.

This sequence joins TRBV9 and TRBJ2-1; TRBD2 is a possible D gene (6 bases). CDR3 length: 15 residues. Germline lookup yields CDR1 SGDLS and CDR2 YYNGEE. Trimming took off 1 base at V and 2 bases at J, with 10 bases between the two ends. The CDR3 DNA is TGTGCCAGCAGCGTATGGCGGGGCCCCTACAATGAGCAGTTCTTC. As protein: CASSVWRGPYNEQFF.

This clonotype was observed at least ten times. The gene calls are TRBV6-5 and TRBJ1-2; D is possibly TRBD1 (5 bases). CDR1 is MNHEY, CDR2 SVGAGI, per germline. The CDR3 has 11 residues. The V end lost 2 bases, the J end lost 7 bases, and 5 bases lay between the germline ends. CDR3 in amino acids: CASSYGGGYTF. Here the CDR3 DNA reads TGTGCCAGCAGTTACGGGGGTGGCTACACCTTC.

This clonotype was counted only a few times. The chain recombines TRBV5-6 with TRBJ1-6; no clear D gene. Trimming stripped 0 bases from V and 10 bases from J, with 5 bases between. This CDR3 contains 12 residues. Per the germline V gene, CDR1 is SGHDT and CDR2 is YYEEEE. The CDR3, as DNA: TGTGCCAGCAGCTTGGCCTACTCACCCCTCCACTTT. Amino acids: CASSLAYSPLHF. Full variable domain (outside the CDR3, taken from reference TRBV5-6 and TRBJ1-6): DAGVTQSPTHLIKTRGQQVTLRCSPKSGHDTVSWYQQALGQGPQFIFQYYEEEERQRGNFPDRFSGHQFPNYSSELNVNALLLGDSALYLCASSLAYSPLHFGNGTRLTVT.